This T cell receptor beta chain was recovered during a study of post-analysis software for immune sequencing data. General observations from the study: Multiple sclerosis was associated with a significant reduction in normalized Chao1 diversity relative to controls. Several TRBV segments (TRBV5-6, TRBV5-1 and TRBV20-1 among them) occurred more frequently in patients than in controls.

TCR beta cDNA libraries had unique molecular identifiers. A single record per CDR3 protein comes from TCRdb applying MiXCR to the PCR reads. Counted here are roughly 730,000 distinct CDR3 sequences, less than 35% occurring once; the ten biggest clones make up approximately 0.55%. The ends were cut back, 1 base at V and 6 bases at J, with 17 bases in the middle. Germline V lookup: CDR1 SGHTA, CDR2 FQGNSA. The length of the CDR3 is 16 residues. Notes on this clonotype: What it binds is not known.

Sequencing was performed on blood. The chain joins TRBV7-2 to TRBJ2-3; a possible D gene is TRBD2 (5 bases). The TCR originated in a girl aged 10-17 years with multiple sclerosis. CDR3 in amino acids: CASSLGFAGVEDTQYF. In DNA, the CDR3 is TGTGCCAGCAGCTTAGGATTTGCCGGGGTAGAGGATACGCAGTATTTT.